This T cell receptor beta chain was documented in a study of T cells in Graves' hyperthyroidism and ophthalmopathy. The germline V gene encodes CDR1 SGHTA and CDR2 FQGNSA. CDR3 length: 15 residues. Trimming stripped 1 base from V and 4 bases from J, with 13 bases between. RNA transcripts gave rise to amplified TCR beta CDR3 regions. The HTBI set primed first-round TCR CDR3 RT-PCR. MiXCR was run by TCRdb on the multiplex PCR reads, yielding one entry per CDR3 protein. The top ten clones hold about 7.2% of a sample with about 660,000 distinct CDR3 sequences, nearly 45% of them seen once. The clonotype comes from an adult man with Graves' disease, either hyperthyroidism or ophthalmopathy (not recorded which). The V gene is TRBV7-2, the J gene TRBJ1-2; D not certain. The sample consisted of peripheral blood or thyroid tissue (not recorded which). In nucleotides, the CDR3 is TGTGCCAGCAGCTTAGGGCGGCAGGCCAGCTATGGCTACACCTTC. Translated, it gives CASSLGRQASYGYTF.